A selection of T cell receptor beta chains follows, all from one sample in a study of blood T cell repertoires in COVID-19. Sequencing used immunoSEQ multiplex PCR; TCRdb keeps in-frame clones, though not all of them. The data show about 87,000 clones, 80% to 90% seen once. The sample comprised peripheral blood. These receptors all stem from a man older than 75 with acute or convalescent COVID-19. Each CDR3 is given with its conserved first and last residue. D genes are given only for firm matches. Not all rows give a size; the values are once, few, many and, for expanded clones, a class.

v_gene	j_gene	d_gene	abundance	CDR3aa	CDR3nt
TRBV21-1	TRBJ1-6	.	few	CASSRDRGNSPLHF	TGTGCCAGCAGTCGGGACAGGGGGAATTCACCCCTCCACTTT
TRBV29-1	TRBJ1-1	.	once	CSVARDMNTEAFF	TGCAGCGTGGCCAGGGATATGAACACTGAAGCTTTCTTT
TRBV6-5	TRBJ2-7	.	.	CASRTGTSAAEQYF	TGTGCCAGCAGAACCGGGACTTCGGCGGCCGAGCAGTACTTC
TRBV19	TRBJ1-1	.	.	CASSGMLGTEAFF	TGTGCCAGCTCAGGAATGCTTGGCACTGAAGCTTTCTTT
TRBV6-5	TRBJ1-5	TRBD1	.	CASRGGQGINQPQHF	TGTGCCAGCAGAGGGGGACAGGGGATCAATCAGCCCCAGCATTTT
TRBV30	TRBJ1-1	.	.	CAWSRVHTEAFF	TGTGCCTGGAGCAGGGTCCACACTGAAGCTTTCTTT
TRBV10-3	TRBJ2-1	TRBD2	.	CAISARLAGSLNEQFF	TGTGCCATCAGTGCTAGACTAGCGGGCTCCCTAAATGAGCAGTTCTTC
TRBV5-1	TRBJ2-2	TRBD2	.	CASSPLAGDTGELFF	TGCGCCAGCAGCCCGTTAGCGGGGGACACCGGGGAGCTGTTTTTT
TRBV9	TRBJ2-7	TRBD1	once	CASSGGQGHYEQYF	TGTGCCAGCAGCGGGGGACAGGGACACTACGAGCAGTACTTC
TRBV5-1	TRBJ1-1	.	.	CASSFSSGATAYSNTEAFF	TGCGCCAGCAGCTTTTCTTCAGGGGCGACAGCCTATTCAAACACTGAAGCTTTCTTT
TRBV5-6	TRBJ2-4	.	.	CASSLGVAKNIQYF	TGTGCCAGCAGCTTAGGAGTAGCCAAAAACATTCAGTACTTC
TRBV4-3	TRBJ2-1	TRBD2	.	CASSQATSANEQFF	TGCGCCAGCAGCCAAGCTACTAGCGCAAATGAGCAGTTCTTC
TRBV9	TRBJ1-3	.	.	CASSALQQSGNTIYF	TGTGCCAGCAGCGCCCTACAGCAATCTGGAAACACCATATATTTT
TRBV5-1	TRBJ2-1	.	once	CASSPMADGPYNEQFF	TGCGCCAGCAGCCCAATGGCCGATGGCCCCTACAATGAGCAGTTCTTC
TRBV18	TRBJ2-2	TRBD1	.	CASSSGTVNTGELFF	TGTGCCAGCTCATCAGGGACAGTTAACACCGGGGAGCTGTTTTTT
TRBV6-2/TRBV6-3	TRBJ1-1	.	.	CASSTTLNTEAFF	TGTGCCAGCAGCACCACACTGAACACTGAAGCTTTCTTT
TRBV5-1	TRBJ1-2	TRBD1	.	CASSSTGVQGYTF	TGCGCCAGCAGCTCTACAGGGGTTCAGGGCTACACCTTC
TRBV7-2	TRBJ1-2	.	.	CASSLELQGRGYTF	TGTGCCAGCAGCTTAGAACTACAGGGTAGGGGCTACACCTTC
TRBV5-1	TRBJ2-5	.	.	CASSLGIQETQYF	TGCGCCAGCAGCTTGGGTATCCAAGAGACCCAGTACTTC
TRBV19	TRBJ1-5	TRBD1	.	CASSASGGTGQPQHF	TGTGCCAGTAGTGCCTCAGGGGGCACGGGGCAGCCCCAGCATTTT
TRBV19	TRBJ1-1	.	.	CASSIGEKNTEAFF	TGTGCCAGTAGTATAGGGGAGAAGAACACTGAAGCTTTCTTT
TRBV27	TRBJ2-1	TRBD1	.	CASSLSPGQGAVEQFF	TGTGCCAGCAGTCTAAGCCCGGGACAGGGGGCGGTTGAGCAGTTCTTC
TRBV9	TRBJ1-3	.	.	CASSPRGSSGNTIYF	TGTGCCAGCAGCCCTCGGGGGTCCTCTGGAAACACCATATATTTT
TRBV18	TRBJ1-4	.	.	CASSPIEGEKLFF	TGTGCCAGCTCACCAATTGAGGGGGAGAAACTGTTTTTT
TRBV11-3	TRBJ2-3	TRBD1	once	CASSSAGTGSDTQYF	TGTGCCAGCAGCTCCGCCGGGACAGGGTCAGATACGCAGTATTTT
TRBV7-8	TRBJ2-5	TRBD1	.	CASSVGDRESETQYF	TGTGCCAGCAGCGTGGGGGACAGGGAGAGTGAGACCCAGTACTTC
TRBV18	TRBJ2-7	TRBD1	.	CASSPQGQGQYEQYF	TGTGCCAGCTCACCACAGGGACAGGGGCAGTACGAGCAGTACTTC
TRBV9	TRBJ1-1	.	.	CASSARRGATEAFF	TGTGCCAGCAGCGCCCGGCGGGGAGCAACTGAAGCTTTCTTT
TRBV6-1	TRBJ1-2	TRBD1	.	CASSEAGTGNYGYTF	TGTGCCAGCAGTGAAGCCGGGACAGGGAACTATGGCTACACCTTC
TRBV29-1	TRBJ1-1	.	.	CSVDTTLRVGEAFF	TGCAGCGTTGATACCACCCTCAGGGTTGGAGAAGCTTTCTTT
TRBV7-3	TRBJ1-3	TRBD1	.	CASSLQPGQLLYF	TGTGCCAGCAGCTTACAACCGGGACAGCTATTATATTTT
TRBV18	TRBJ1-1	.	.	CASSPITVNTEAFF	TGTGCCAGCTCACCGATTACAGTGAACACTGAAGCTTTCTTT
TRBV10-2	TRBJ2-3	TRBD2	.	CASSDFIAGVIDTQYF	TGCGCCAGCAGTGATTTCATAGCGGGGGTCATAGATACGCAGTATTTT
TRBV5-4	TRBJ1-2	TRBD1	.	CASTTGQLNYGYTF	TGTGCCAGCACCACGGGACAGCTTAACTATGGCTACACCTTC
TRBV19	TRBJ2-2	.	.	CASTSLAELANTGELFF	TGTGCCAGTACCTCCTTGGCGGAACTCGCGAACACCGGGGAGCTGTTTTTT
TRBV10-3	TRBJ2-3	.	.	CASGSGVADTQYF	TGTGCCAGCGGATCAGGGGTGGCAGATACGCAGTATTTT
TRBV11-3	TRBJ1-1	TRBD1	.	CASSGYRGVTEAFF	TGTGCCAGCAGCGGATACAGGGGGGTCACTGAAGCTTTCTTT
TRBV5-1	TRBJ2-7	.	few	CASSIGQTPSYEQYF	TGCGCCAGCAGCATTGGACAGACTCCCTCCTACGAGCAGTACTTC
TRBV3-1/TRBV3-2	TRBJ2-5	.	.	CASSVRGPSFSETQYF	TGTGCCAGCAGCGTTCGCGGTCCTTCTTTCTCTGAGACCCAGTACTTC
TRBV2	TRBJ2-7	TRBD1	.	CASSDETGGYEQYF	TGTGCCAGCAGCGACGAAACAGGGGGCTACGAGCAGTACTTC
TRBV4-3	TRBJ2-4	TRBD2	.	CASSPGRAGAKNIQYF	TGCGCCAGCAGCCCCGGGAGGGCCGGGGCCAAAAACATTCAGTACTTC